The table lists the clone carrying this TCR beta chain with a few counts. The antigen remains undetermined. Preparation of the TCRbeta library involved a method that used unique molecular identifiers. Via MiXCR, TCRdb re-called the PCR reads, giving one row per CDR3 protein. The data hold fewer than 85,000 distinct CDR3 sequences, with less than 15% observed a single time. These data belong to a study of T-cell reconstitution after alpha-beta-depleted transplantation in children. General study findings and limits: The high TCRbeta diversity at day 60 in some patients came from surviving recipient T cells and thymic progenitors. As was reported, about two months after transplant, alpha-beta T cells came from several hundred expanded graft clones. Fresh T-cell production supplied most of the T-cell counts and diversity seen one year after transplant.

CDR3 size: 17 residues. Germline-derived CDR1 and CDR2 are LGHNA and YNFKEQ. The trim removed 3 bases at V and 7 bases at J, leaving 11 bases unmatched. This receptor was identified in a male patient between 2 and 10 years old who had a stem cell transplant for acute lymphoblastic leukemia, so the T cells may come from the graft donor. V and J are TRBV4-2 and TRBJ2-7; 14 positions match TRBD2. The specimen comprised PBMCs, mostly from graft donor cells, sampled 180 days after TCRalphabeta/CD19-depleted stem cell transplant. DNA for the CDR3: TGTGCCAGCAGCCACCCCTCCGGGACTAGCGGGAGAAGTGAGCAGTACTTC. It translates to CASSHPSGTSGRSEQYF.